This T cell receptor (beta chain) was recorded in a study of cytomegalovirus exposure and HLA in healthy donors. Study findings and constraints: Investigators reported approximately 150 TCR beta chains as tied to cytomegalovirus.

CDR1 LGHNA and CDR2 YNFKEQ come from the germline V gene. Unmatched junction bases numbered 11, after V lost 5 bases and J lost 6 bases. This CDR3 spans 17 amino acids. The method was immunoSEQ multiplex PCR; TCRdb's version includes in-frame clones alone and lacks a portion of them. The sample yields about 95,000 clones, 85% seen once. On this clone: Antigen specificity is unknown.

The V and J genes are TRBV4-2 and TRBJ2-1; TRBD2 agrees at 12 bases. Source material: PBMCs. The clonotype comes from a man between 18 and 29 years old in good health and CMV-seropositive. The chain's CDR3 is CASSESHPSGRVNEQFF. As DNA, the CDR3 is TGTGCCAGCAGCGAAAGCCACCCTAGCGGGAGGGTCAATGAGCAGTTCTTC.